The following is a T cell receptor beta chain sequence with its context. These data are taken from a study of cytomegalovirus exposure and HLA in healthy donors. V was pared by 5 bases and J by 5 bases, with 7 bases of the junction left unmatched. This CDR3 has 14 amino acids. Germline CDR1 and CDR2: SGHAT and FQNNGV. Primers: 60 Vbeta forward and 13 Jbeta reverse. This table comes from immunoSEQ multiplex PCR, and its TCRdb copy is limited to in-frame clones, with some not included. This sample has some 190,000 clones, with approximately 86% found just once. Material for sequencing was PBMCs. The chain couples TRBV11-2 to TRBJ1-1, with 8 bases identical to TRBD1. The TCR comes from a woman aged 25 to 39 in good health and CMV-seronegative. The CDR3 nucleotides read TGTGCCAGCAGCCCAGACAGGGGAGGGACTGAAGCTTTCTTT. Translation gives CASSPDRGGTEAFF.